Here is one T cell receptor beta chain with its context. No antigen is known for it. These data belong to a study of a mutant IDH1 vaccine in newly diagnosed glioma. V lost 2 bases, J lost 6 bases, and 10 bases lay in between. This CDR3 is built from 13 residues. Germline V gene sequence: CDR1 KGHSH, CDR2 LQKENI. As for time point: week 35, safety follow-up. All doses held 300 ug of mutant IDH1 20-mer peptide, with topical imiquimod. TCRdb's table, derived via immunoSEQ multiplex PCR, lists solely in-frame clones and lacks some. The data show some 60,000 clones, around 81% seen once. The chain has TRBV18 and TRBJ2-5, with D perhaps TRBD1 (5 bases). The sequence derives from a man aged 40-49 years with glioma. Specimen: PBMCs, collected from a glioma patient whose treatment included an IDH1 peptide vaccine. The CDR3 DNA is TGTGCCAGCTCACCAGGGGTGGACAAGACCCAGTACTTC. Translated, it gives CASSPGVDKTQYF.